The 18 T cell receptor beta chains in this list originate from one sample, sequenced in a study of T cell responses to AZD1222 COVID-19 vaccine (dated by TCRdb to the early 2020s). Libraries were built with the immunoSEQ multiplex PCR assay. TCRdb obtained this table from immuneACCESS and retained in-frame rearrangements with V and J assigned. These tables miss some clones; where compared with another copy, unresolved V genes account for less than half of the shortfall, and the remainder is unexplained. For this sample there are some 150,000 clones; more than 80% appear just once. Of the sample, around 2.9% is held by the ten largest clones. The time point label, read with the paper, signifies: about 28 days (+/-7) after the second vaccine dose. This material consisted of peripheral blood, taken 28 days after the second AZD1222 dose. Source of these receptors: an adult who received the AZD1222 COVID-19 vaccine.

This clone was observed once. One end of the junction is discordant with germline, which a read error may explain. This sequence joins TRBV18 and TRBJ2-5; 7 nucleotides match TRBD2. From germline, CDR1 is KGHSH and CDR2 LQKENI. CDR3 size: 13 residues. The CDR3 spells CACSPGGGETQYF. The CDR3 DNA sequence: TGTGCCTGCTCACCCGGCGGGGGAGAGACCCAGTACTTC.

This chain's CDR3 is CASSKGLAGEIYEQYF. The CDR3 coding sequence is TGTGCCAGCAGTAAAGGACTAGCGGGAGAGATCTACGAGCAGTACTTC. This rearrangement joins TRBV6-1 to TRBJ2-7; 13 bases match TRBD2. From germline, CDR1 is MNHNS and CDR2 SASEGT. The CDR3 is made up of 16 amino acids. The trim removed 5 bases at V and 3 bases at J, leaving 7 bases unmatched.

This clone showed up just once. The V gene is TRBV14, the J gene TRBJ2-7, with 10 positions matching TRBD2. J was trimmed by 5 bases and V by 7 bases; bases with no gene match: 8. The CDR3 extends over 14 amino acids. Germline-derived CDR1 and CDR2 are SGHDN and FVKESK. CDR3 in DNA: TGTGCCAGCAACCTAGCGGGAGTCACCCACGAGCAGTACTTC. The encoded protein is CASNLAGVTHEQYF.

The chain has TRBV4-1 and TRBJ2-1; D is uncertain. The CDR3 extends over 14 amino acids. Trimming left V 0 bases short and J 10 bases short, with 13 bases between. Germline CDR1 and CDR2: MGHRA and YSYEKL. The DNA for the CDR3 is TGCGCCAGCAGCCAAGAGTCAGGCTCGGTGGAGCAGTTCTTC. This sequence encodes CASSQESGSVEQFF.

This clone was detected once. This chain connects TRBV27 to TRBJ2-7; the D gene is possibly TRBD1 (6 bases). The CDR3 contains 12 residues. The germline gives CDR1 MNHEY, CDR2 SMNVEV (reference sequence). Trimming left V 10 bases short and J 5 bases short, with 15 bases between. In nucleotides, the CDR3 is TGTGCCACTTCAGGGGATTCCCACGAGCAGTACTTC. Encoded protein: CATSGDSHEQYF.

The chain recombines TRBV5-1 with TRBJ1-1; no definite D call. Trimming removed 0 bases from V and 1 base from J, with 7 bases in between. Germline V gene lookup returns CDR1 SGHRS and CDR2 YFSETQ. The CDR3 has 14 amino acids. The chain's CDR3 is CASSLEPGNTEAFF. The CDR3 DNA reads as TGCGCCAGCAGCTTGGAGCCCGGGAACACTGAAGCTTTCTTT.

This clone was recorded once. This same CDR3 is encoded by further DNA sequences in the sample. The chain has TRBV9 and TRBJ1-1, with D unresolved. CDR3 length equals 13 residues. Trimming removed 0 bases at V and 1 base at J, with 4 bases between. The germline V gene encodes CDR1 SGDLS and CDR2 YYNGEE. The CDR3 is CASSVGRNTEAFF. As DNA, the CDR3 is TGTGCCAGCAGCGTAGGTAGGAACACTGAAGCTTTCTTT.

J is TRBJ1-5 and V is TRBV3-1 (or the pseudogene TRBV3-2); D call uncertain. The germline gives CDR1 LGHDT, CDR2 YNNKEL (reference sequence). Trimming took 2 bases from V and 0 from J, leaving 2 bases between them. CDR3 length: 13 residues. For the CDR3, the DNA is TGTGCCAGCAGCCAAAATAGCAATCAGCCCCAGCATTTT. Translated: CASSQNSNQPQHF.

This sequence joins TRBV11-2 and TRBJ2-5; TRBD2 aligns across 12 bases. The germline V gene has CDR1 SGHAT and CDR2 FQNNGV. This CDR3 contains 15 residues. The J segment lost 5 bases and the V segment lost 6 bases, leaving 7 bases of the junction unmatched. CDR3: CASSPGTSGSETQYF. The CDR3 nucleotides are TGTGCCAGCAGTCCCGGGACTAGCGGGTCGGAGACCCAGTACTTC.

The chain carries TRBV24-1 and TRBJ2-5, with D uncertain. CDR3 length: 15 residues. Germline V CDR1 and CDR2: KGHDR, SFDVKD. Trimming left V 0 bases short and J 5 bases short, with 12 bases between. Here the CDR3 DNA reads TGTGCCACCAGTGATTTGGTCCTCCGCGCGGAGACCCAGTACTTC. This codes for CATSDLVLRAETQYF.

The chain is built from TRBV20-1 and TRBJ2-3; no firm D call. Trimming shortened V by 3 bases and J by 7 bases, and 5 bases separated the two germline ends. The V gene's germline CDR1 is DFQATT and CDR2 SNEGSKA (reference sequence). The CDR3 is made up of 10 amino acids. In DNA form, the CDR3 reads TGCAGTGCTAGGGGTAATACGCAGTATTTT. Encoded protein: CSARGNTQYF.

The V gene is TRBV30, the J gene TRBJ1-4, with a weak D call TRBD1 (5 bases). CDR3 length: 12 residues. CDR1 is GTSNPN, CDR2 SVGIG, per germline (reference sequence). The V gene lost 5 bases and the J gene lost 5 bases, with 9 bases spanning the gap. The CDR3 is CAWEGLNEKLFF. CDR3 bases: TGTGCCTGGGAGGGGTTGAATGAAAAACTGTTTTTT. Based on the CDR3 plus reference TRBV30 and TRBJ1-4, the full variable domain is SQTIHQWPATLVQPVGSPLSLECTVEGTSNPNLYWYRQAAGRGLQLLFYSVGIGQISSEVPQNLSASRPQDRQFILSSKKLLLSDSGFYLCAWEGLNEKLFFGSGTQLSVL.

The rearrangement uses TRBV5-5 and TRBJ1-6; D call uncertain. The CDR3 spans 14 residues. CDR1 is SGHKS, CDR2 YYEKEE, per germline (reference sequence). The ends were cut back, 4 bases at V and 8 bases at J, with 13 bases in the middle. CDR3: CASSPEGSYSPLHF. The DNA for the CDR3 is TGTGCCAGCAGCCCGGAGGGATCTTATTCACCCCTCCACTTT.

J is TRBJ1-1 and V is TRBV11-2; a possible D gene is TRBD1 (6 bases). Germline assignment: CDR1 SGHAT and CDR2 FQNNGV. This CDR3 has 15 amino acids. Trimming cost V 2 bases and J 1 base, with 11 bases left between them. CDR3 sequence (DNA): TGTGCCAGCAGCTTATGGGGGGGGCCGAACACTGAAGCTTTCTTT. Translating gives CASSLWGGPNTEAFF.

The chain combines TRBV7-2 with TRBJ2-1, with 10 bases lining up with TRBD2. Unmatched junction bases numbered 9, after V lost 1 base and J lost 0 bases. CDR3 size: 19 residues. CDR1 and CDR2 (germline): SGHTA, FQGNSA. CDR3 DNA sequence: TGTGCCAGCAGCTTAGAGCCAGCGGGAGGGCCCAGCTCCTACAATGAGCAGTTCTTC. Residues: CASSLEPAGGPSSYNEQFF.

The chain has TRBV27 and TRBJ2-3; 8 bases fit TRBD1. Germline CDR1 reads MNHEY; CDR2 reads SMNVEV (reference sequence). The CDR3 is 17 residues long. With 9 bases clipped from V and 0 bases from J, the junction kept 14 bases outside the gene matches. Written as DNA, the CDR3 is TGTGCCAGTCAACCATTCCAGGGGGCCCCAAGCACAGATACGCAGTATTTT. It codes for CASQPFQGAPSTDTQYF.

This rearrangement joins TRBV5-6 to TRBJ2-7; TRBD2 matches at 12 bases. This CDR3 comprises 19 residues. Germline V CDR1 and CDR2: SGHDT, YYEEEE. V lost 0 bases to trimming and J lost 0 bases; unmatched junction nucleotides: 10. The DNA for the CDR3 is TGTGCCAGCAGCTTGGTCTCAGGACTAGCGGGGTCCTTCTCCTACGAGCAGTACTTC. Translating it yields CASSLVSGLAGSFSYEQYF.

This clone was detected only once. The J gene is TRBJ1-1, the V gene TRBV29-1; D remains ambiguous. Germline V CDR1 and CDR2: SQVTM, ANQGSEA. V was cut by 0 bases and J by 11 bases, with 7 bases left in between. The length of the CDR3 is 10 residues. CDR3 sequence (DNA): TGCAGCGTTGAAGATTTTTCCGCTTTCTTT. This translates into CSVEDFSAFF.